These 20 T cell receptor beta chains share one sample of origin, sequenced in a study of OX40 agonist ivuxolimab in advanced cancers. The table came from immunoSEQ multiplex PCR; TCRdb's copy has only in-frame clones and leaves some out. Of 65,000 to 85,000 clones listed, around nine tenths are singletons. Material: CD4+ or CD8+ T cells sorted from blood, obtained in a trial of the OX40 agonist ivuxolimab. The origin of the receptors is an adult with an advanced solid tumor such as melanoma, head and neck, liver or kidney cancer.

The chain uses TRBV4-2 and TRBJ2-3; a weak D match, TRBD2 (5 bases). The CDR3 has 15 amino acids. The V end was cut by 0 bases, the J end by 5 bases, with 12 bases between. Germline CDR1 and CDR2: LGHNA and YNFKEQ. The CDR3 loop reads CASSQDLTRVDTQYF. The DNA for the CDR3 is TGTGCCAGCAGCCAAGACCTAACTAGAGTAGATACGCAGTATTTT.

This chain links TRBV6-6 with TRBJ2-2; no clear D gene. The germline gives CDR1 MNHNY, CDR2 SVGAGI (reference sequence). Trimming took 3 bases from V and 4 from J, leaving 9 bases between them. The length of the CDR3 is 14 residues. CDR3 sequence: CASSYWVSTGELFF. CDR3 nucleotide sequence: TGTGCCAGCAGTTATTGGGTATCCACCGGGGAGCTGTTTTTT.

The V and J genes are TRBV5-4 and TRBJ2-2, with a weak D call TRBD2 (6 bases). The germline CDR1 and CDR2 sequences are SGHNT and YYREEE (reference sequence). V shed 4 bases and J shed 3 bases, with 19 bases lying between them. The CDR3 contains 17 residues. CDR3 amino acids: CASSPGMGRSDTGELFF. CDR3 DNA: TGTGCCAGCAGCCCCGGCATGGGGAGGTCGGACACCGGGGAGCTGTTTTTT.

This chain links TRBV27 with TRBJ2-5; TRBD1 matches at 8 bases. The J call may be incorrect, as the DNA end agrees better with TRBJ2-7. Germline values: CDR1 MNHEY, CDR2 SMNVEV (reference sequence). The CDR3 runs 15 residues. The DNA for the CDR3 is TGTGCCAGCAGTTTATGGGCAGGGGGCCGCTACGAGCAGTACTTC. It yields the protein CASSLWAGGRYEQYF.

This chain connects TRBV5-5 to TRBJ1-4, with D possibly matching TRBD1 (6 bases). The CDR3 is 15 residues long. V was shortened by 4 bases and J by 0 bases, with 10 bases between the two germline ends. CDR1 SGHKS and CDR2 YYEKEE come from the germline V gene (reference sequence). CDR3 amino acids: CASSPRGPTNEKLFF. CDR3 DNA sequence: TGTGCCAGCAGCCCCCGGGGGCCAACTAATGAAAAACTGTTTTTT.

The chain carries TRBV5-1 and TRBJ1-2; D is undetermined. CDR1 and CDR2 from the germline V gene are SGHRS and YFSETQ. This CDR3 is 13 amino acids long. Trimming took off 5 bases at V and 2 bases at J, with 10 bases between the two ends. The CDR3 DNA is TGCGCCAGCAGGGATCCGGGAAACTATGGCTACACCTTC. This encodes CASRDPGNYGYTF.

The chain recombines TRBV6-1 with TRBJ2-7; no clear D gene. The CDR3 extends over 13 amino acids. V was shortened by 6 bases and J by 3 bases, with 12 bases between the two germline ends. Per the germline V gene, CDR1 is MNHNS and CDR2 is SASEGT. The CDR3 protein is CASSQGKLYEQYF. The CDR3 bases are TGTGCCAGCAGCCAAGGGAAACTCTACGAGCAGTACTTC.

This chain connects TRBV7-2 to TRBJ2-3; tentative D call: TRBD2 (6 bases). Germline V gives CDR1 SGHTA, CDR2 FQGNSA. The V end was cut by 7 bases, the J end by 6 bases, with 17 bases between. The CDR3 is 14 amino acids. The CDR3 is CASNPGLLQDTQYF. The CDR3 DNA reads as TGTGCCAGCAACCCGGGACTTCTCCAGGATACGCAGTATTTT.

V usage is TRBV5-5 and J usage is TRBJ2-6, with D perhaps matching TRBD1 (6 bases). Trimming left V 6 bases short and J 0 bases short, with 13 bases between. The CDR3 length is 16 residues. CDR1 and CDR2 from the germline V gene are SGHKS and YYEKEE (reference sequence). Here the CDR3 reads CASNFPGVSGANVLTF. CDR3 DNA: TGTGCCAGCAACTTCCCAGGGGTCTCTGGGGCCAACGTCCTGACTTTC.

This rearrangement joins TRBV9 to TRBJ1-3, with D hard to call. Trimming took 0 bases from V and 1 from J, leaving 5 bases between them. CDR1 is SGDLS, CDR2 YYNGEE, per germline. This CDR3 has 14 residues. Written as DNA, the CDR3 is TGTGCCAGCAGCGTAGAGGATTCTGGAAACACCATATATTTT. It encodes CASSVEDSGNTIYF. Looking up the rest from reference TRBV9 and TRBJ1-3 gives the full variable domain: DSGVTQTPKHLITATGQRVTLRCSPRSGDLSVYWYQQSLDQGLQFLIQYYNGEERAKGNILERFSAQQFPDLHSELNLSSLELGDSALYFCASSVEDSGNTIYFGEGSWLTVV.

V and J are TRBV7-9 and TRBJ1-2; D is possibly TRBD1 (6 bases). Germline CDR1 SEHNR, CDR2 FQNEAQ (reference sequence). The CDR3 covers 16 residues. With 5 bases removed from V and 4 bases from J, the gap between germline ends came to 20 bases. Written as DNA, the CDR3 is TGTGCCAGCAGCCGATCGACAGGAATGAACTCCTATGGCTACACCTTC. Amino acids: CASSRSTGMNSYGYTF.

This sequence joins TRBV11-2 and TRBJ1-2; D gene uncertain. CDR1 is SGHAT, CDR2 FQNNGV, per germline. V was trimmed by 1 base and J by 8 bases, leaving 17 bases between them. The CDR3 has 15 amino acids. Here the CDR3 reads CASSLVIEGLRGYTF. The CDR3 nucleotides are TGTGCCAGCAGCTTAGTCATTGAGGGCCTTCGGGGCTACACCTTC.

The count of this clone is one. The chain combines TRBV6-1 with TRBJ1-1; 10 nucleotides agree with TRBD1. V was pared by 4 bases and J by 5 bases, with 4 bases of the junction left unmatched. Germline V gene data show CDR1 as MNHNS and CDR2 as SASEGT. The length of the CDR3 is 14 residues. The CDR3 coding sequence is TGTGCCAGCAGTGGCTGGACAGGGGGAACTGAAGCTTTCTTT. Translating gives CASSGWTGGTEAFF.

The CDR3 spells CASGFGTGGNQPQHF. In nucleotides, the CDR3 is TGTGCCAGCGGTTTCGGGACAGGGGGCAATCAGCCCCAGCATTTT. This sequence joins TRBV6-1 and TRBJ1-5; 10 bases fit TRBD1. V lost 8 bases, J lost 2 bases, and 6 bases stayed unmatched. CDR3 length equals 15 residues. The germline V gene encodes CDR1 MNHNS and CDR2 SASEGT.

The V gene is TRBV7-2, the J gene TRBJ2-5; no firm D call. Trimming cost V 2 bases and J 5 bases, with 12 bases left between them. The CDR3 has 14 amino acids. Germline CDR1 is SGHTA and CDR2 is FQGNSA. Here the CDR3 DNA reads TGTGCCAGCAGCTTATCGGTTTCTAGGGAGACCCAGTACTTC. Amino acid sequence: CASSLSVSRETQYF.

This clone was detected a few times. One end of the junction is discordant with germline, which a read error may explain. The chain has TRBV6-4 and TRBJ2-3; possibly TRBD1 or TRBD2 for D (5 bases each). The CDR3 is 11 amino acids. The germline CDR1 and CDR2 sequences are MRHNA and SNTAGT. CDR3 sequence reads: CASSGTRAGNF. The CDR3 region has the DNA TGTGCCAGCAGTGGGACGAGGGCAGGGAATTTT.

The rearrangement uses TRBV5-1 and TRBJ1-1; TRBD1 matches 8 bases. CDR3 length: 15 residues. J lost 1 base, V lost 4 bases, and 6 bases had no gene match. The germline gives CDR1 SGHRS, CDR2 YFSETQ. The CDR3 DNA sequence: TGCGCCAGCAGCACGACAGGGGAGACGAACACTGAAGCTTTCTTT. The encoded protein is CASSTTGETNTEAFF.

CDR3 amino acids: CASSLEGGETQYF. In DNA, the CDR3 is TGCGCCAGCAGCTTGGAAGGGGGAGAGACCCAGTACTTC. The gene calls are TRBV5-1 and TRBJ2-5; perhaps TRBD1 as D (6 bases). The CDR3 is 13 residues long. V lost 0 bases and J lost 4, with 7 bases in between. Germline CDR1 and CDR2: SGHRS and YFSETQ.

This chain links TRBV5-5 with TRBJ1-4, with TRBD1 matching over 10 bases. CDR1 and CDR2 (germline): SGHKS, YYEKEE (reference sequence). This CDR3 is built from 14 residues. V lost 4 bases to trimming and J lost 6 bases; unmatched junction nucleotides: 3. CDR3 in DNA: TGTGCCAGCAGCCAGACAGGGGGCTATGAAAAACTGTTTTTT. Translating it yields CASSQTGGYEKLFF.

This clone was found once. The gene calls are TRBV7-2 and TRBJ2-4; 8 positions match TRBD1. The V gene end was trimmed by 5 bases and the J gene end by 0 bases; junction bases not matched to a gene: 15. The germline CDR1 and CDR2 sequences are SGHTA and FQGNSA. The CDR3 is 19 residues long. The CDR3 here is CASSRIPGQEILAKNIQYF. The CDR3 DNA is TGTGCCAGCAGCCGCATCCCGGGACAGGAGATTCTAGCCAAAAACATTCAGTACTTC. The full variable domain, rest sourced from reference TRBV7-2 and TRBJ2-4, is GAGVSQSPSNKVTEKGKDVELRCDPISGHTALYWYRQSLGQGLEFLIYFQGNSAPDKSGLPSDRFSAERTGGSVSTLTIQRTQQEDSAVYLCASSRIPGQEILAKNIQYFGAGTRLSVL.